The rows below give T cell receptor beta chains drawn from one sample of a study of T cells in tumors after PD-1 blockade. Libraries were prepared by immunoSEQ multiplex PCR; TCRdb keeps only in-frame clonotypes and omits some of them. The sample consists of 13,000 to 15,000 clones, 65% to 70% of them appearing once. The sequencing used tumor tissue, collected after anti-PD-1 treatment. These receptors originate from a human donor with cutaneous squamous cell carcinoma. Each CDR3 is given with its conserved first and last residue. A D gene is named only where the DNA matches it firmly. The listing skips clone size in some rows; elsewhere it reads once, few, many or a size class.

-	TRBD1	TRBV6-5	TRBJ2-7	TGTGCCAGCAGTTACTCTCGGACAGGGTTTTACTACGAGCAGTACTTC	CASSYSRTGFYYEQYF
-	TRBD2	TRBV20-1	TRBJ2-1	TGCAGTGCTAGTGAAGGCGGGGGGGCCTTAGATGAGCAGTTCTTC	CSASEGGGALDEQFF
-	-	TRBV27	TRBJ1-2	TGTGCCAGCAGTTTATTGCGTTCGGCAGGCTCCATCGGAGGCTACACCTTC	CASSLLRSAGSIGGYTF
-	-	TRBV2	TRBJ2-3	TGTGCCAGCAGTGAGGAGGGAGTCAGCTCAGATACGCAGTATTTT	CASSEEGVSSDTQYF
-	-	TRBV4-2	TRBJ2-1	TGTGCCAGCAGCCAAGATTCGGCCTTCGCGGGGGAGCAGTTCTTC	CASSQDSAFAGEQFF
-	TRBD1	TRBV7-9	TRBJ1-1	TGTGCCAGCAGCCTCACGACGACAGGGGTTCAAGCTTTCTTT	CASSLTTTGVQAFF
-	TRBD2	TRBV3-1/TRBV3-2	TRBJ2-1	TGTGCCAGCAGCCAAGAGCTTCCTAGCGGGAGTACTCGCCCCCTCGAATATGAGCAGTTCTTC	CASSQELPSGSTRPLEYEQFF
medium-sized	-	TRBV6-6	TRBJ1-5	TGTGCCAGCAATCCCGTGAGCAATCAGCCCCAGCATTTT	CASNPVSNQPQHF
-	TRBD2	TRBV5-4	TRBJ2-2	TGTGCCAGCAGCGGAGTAGCGGGGGGGCGGGGCACCGGGGAGCTGTTTTTT	CASSGVAGGRGTGELFF
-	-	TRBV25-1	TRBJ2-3	TGTGCCATCCTCCAGGGACCCTGGACAGATACGCAGTATTTT	CAILQGPWTDTQYF
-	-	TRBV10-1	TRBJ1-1	TGCGCCAGCAGTGAGTCACGGGGCATTGGGACTGAAGCTTTCTTT	CASSESRGIGTEAFF
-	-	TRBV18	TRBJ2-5	TGTGCCAGCTCACCAGCAAACCAAGAGACCCAGTACTTC	CASSPANQETQYF
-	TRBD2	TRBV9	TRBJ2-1	TGTGCCAGCAGCGTAGGAGCGGGAGGGGGTAGCTCCTACAATGAGCAGTTCTTC	CASSVGAGGGSSYNEQFF
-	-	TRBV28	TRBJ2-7	TGTGCCAGCAGTTTAGGGACCAGCGGGTCGGGTGAGCAGTACTTC	CASSLGTSGSGEQYF
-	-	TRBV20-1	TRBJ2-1	TGCAGTGCTAGTGGGCCCCGGGGTAATGAGCAGTTCTTC	CSASGPRGNEQFF
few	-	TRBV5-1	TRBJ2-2	TGCGCCAGCAGCTTGCTGGGTGAAACGAACACCGGGGAGCTGTTTTTT	CASSLLGETNTGELFF
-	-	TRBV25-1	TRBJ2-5	TGTGCCAGCAGTGGGAGGAGCGGACAAGAGACCCAGTACTTC	CASSGRSGQETQYF
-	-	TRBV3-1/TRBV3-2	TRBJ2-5	TGTGCCAGCAGCCAAGATAGGAAGTCTAGAGGACTGCAAGAGACCCAGTACTTC	CASSQDRKSRGLQETQYF
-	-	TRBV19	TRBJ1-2	TGTGCCAGCCGTATGGGGGGGGACATAGCTAACTATGGCTACACCTTC	CASRMGGDIANYGYTF
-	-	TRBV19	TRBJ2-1	TGTGCCAGTAGTATATCGGTCACGGTTTACAATGAGCAGTTCTTC	CASSISVTVYNEQFF
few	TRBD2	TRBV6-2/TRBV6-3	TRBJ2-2	TGTGCCAGCAGTTACTCGACTAGCGGGAGAGGGCTGCCGGGGACCGGGGAGCTGTTTTTT	CASSYSTSGRGLPGTGELFF
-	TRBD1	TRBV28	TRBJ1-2	TGTGCCAGCAGTTTCGGGGACAGGCCTAACTATGGCTACACCTTC	CASSFGDRPNYGYTF
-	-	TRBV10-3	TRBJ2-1	TGTGCCAGTGCGGTCCGGGACTCCACAGATGAGCAGTTCTTC	CASAVRDSTDEQFF
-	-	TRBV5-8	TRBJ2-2	TGTGCCAGCAGCGTCTACAAAGGGGAGCTGTTTTTT	CASSVYKGELFF
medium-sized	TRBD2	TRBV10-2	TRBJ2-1	TGCGCCAGCAATCCTAGCGGGGGGTTAAATGAGCAGTTCTTC	CASNPSGGLNEQFF
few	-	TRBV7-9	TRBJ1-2	TGTGCCAGCAGCTCACAGCTGGGACTTAACTATGGCTACACCTTC	CASSSQLGLNYGYTF
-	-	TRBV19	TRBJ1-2	TGTGCCAGTAGTAGCACAGGAATAGCTAACTATGGCTACACCTTC	CASSSTGIANYGYTF
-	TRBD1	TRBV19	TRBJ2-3	TGTGCCAGTAGTACAGGACAGGGGGCAGATACGCAGTATTTT	CASSTGQGADTQYF
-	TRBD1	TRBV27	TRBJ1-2	TGTGCCAGCAGTTCGCCTAGAAGCCGGGACAGCCCCTATGGCTACACCTTC	CASSSPRSRDSPYGYTF
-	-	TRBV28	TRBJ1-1	TGTGCCAGCAGCCTAATCAGGGGAGAACAAGGGGAAGCTTTCTTT	CASSLIRGEQGEAFF
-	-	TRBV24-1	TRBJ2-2	TGTGCCACCAGTGATTTGCGGATGAAGGGACAGAACACCGGGGAGCTGTTTTTT	CATSDLRMKGQNTGELFF
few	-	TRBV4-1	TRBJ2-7	TGCGCCAGCAGCCAAGACTTTGAAACTAGTGGGTCCTACGAGCAGTACTTC	CASSQDFETSGSYEQYF
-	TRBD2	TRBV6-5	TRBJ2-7	TGTGCCACCCACGACAGCGGGAACCTTTTCGAGCAGTACTTC	CATHDSGNLFEQYF
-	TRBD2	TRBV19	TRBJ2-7	TGTGCCAGTAGTTCCGGGACTAGCGCAATCTACGAGCAGTACTTC	CASSSGTSAIYEQYF
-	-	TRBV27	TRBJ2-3	TGTGCCAGCAGTAACCAGGGTAGTGACACAGATACGCAGTATTTT	CASSNQGSDTDTQYF
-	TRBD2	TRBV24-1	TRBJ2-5	TGTGCCACCAGTGATTCCAGGACTAGCGGGGGACTAACGCTCGAGACCCAGTACTTC	CATSDSRTSGGLTLETQYF
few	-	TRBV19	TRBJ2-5	TGTGCCAGTAGTATAACGGGGCGGGAGACCCAGTACTTC	CASSITGRETQYF
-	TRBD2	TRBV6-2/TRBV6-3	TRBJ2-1	TGTGCCAGCAGTTCGTATGAGGGAGGGTACAATGAGCAGTTCTTC	CASSSYEGGYNEQFF
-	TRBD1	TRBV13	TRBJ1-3	TGTGCCAGCAGTGAGGGGGCGGACGGAAACACCATATATTTT	CASSEGADGNTIYF
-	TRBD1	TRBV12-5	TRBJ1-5	TGTGCTAGTGGTGATGGATCCGGGACAGGGGGCGGGCAGCCCCAGCATTTT	CASGDGSGTGGGQPQHF
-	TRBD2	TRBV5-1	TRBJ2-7	TGCGCCAGCAGCTTGGTGGCTAGCGGGAGCCTTACGCACTACGAGCAGTACTTC	CASSLVASGSLTHYEQYF
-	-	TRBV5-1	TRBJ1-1	TGCGCCAGCAGCGCCCGGGAAGGGAACACTGAAGCTTTCTTT	CASSAREGNTEAFF
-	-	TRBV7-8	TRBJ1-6	TGTGCCAGCAGCTTAGCGCAAAGGTCGTCGCCCCTCCACTTT	CASSLAQRSSPLHF